The rows below give T cell receptor beta chains drawn from one sample of a study of monozygotic twins with inflammatory bowel disease. TCRdb re-analyzed the 5' RACE reads; it lists each CDR3 protein once, without DNA. This repertoire includes 310,000 or so distinct CDR3 sequences. Sequencing was carried out using blood. The receptors derive from a human donor with ulcerative colitis or Crohn's disease, or a healthy co-twin of an affected twin (not recorded which). CDR3s include the opening cysteine and the closing phenylalanine or tryptophan. Fields, in order: V gene, J gene, clone size, CDR3 protein. Clone sizes are given selectively: once, few, many, or a class where the clone is expanded.

TRBV7-2,TRBJ2-1,.,CASSGLAGEADQFF
TRBV20-1,TRBJ2-2,.,CSASTSGEGDTGELFF
TRBV20-1,TRBJ1-1,.,CSAREGHLNTEAFF
TRBV28,TRBJ2-7,.,CAITGTGTGSYEQYF
TRBV29-1,TRBJ2-5,.,CSVVRSETQYF
TRBV7-2,TRBJ2-1,.,CASSFASGGGNEQFF
TRBV12-3/TRBV12-4,TRBJ1-2,.,CASSLSRAGNYGYTF
TRBV6-5,TRBJ2-7,.,CASSYSKGTAHF
TRBV14,TRBJ2-5,.,CASSQAGRLQETQYF
TRBV6-1,TRBJ2-5,.,CASRTNLRDRGKETQYF
TRBV14,TRBJ1-2,.,CASSQGPRGSGGYTF
TRBV25-1,TRBJ1-2,.,CASSGDIGSSGYTF
TRBV15,TRBJ1-2,.,CATSRVPGGAYGYTF
TRBV5-1,TRBJ2-1,.,CASNPGTSNEQFF
TRBV6-5,TRBJ2-7,.,CASSYGQGFYEQYF
TRBV19,TRBJ2-1,.,CASRGIVEQFF
TRBV6-2/TRBV6-3,TRBJ1-1,.,CASTLGAANTEAFF
TRBV5-4,TRBJ2-1,.,CASSLGGTLSYNEQFF
TRBV10-2,TRBJ1-4,.,CASSEIGTFDNEKLFF
TRBV27,TRBJ2-7,.,CASAWVPAEQYF
TRBV5-6,TRBJ2-5,.,CASSSPGGTKETQYF
TRBV5-1,TRBJ1-3,.,CASSFQGGSGNTIYF
TRBV24-1,TRBJ2-5,.,CATSDPGEETQYF
TRBV10-3,TRBJ2-2,.,CATRDRGFGELFF
TRBV5-1,TRBJ2-7,.,CASSIDGYSYEQYF
TRBV20-1,TRBJ1-2,.,CSAERDRGRGYGYTF
TRBV5-4,TRBJ2-3,.,CASSPTGGMTDTQYF
TRBV20-1,TRBJ2-2,.,CSARVRLSGANTGELFF
TRBV18,TRBJ2-5,medium-sized,CASSPWDTAQETQYF
TRBV10-3,TRBJ2-1,.,CAISLAGPINEQFF
TRBV3-1,TRBJ1-6,.,CASSQASQTNSPLHF